This TCR beta chain was sequenced during a study of T cell responses to AZD1222 COVID-19 vaccine. The wider study: Both about-4-week and about-12-week second-dose recipients were combined.

Study-wide results and caveats: Scientists sampled the repertoires only once the peak T cell response had passed. Females made up more of the donors, who were largely white British, and clonal diversity may have come out too low.

The CDR3 sequence is 11 residues long. CDR1 SQVTM and CDR2 ANQGSEA come from the germline V gene. Trimming stripped 7 bases from V and 0 bases from J, with 6 bases between. Using immunoSEQ multiplex PCR, the repertoire was profiled, and TCRdb retains in-frame clones only, with some absent. The repertoire consists of around 100,000 clones, with around 94% occurring once and the leading ten covering 2.2%. Turning to this clone: Antigen specificity is unknown.

The source was peripheral blood, collected on day 0 of AZD1222 vaccination. This receptor was taken from an adult in good health. The chain couples TRBV29-1 to TRBJ2-5; D is undetermined. The CDR3 DNA reads as TGCAGCGAAGTGTACCAAGAGACCCAGTACTTC. Translation gives CSEVYQETQYF.